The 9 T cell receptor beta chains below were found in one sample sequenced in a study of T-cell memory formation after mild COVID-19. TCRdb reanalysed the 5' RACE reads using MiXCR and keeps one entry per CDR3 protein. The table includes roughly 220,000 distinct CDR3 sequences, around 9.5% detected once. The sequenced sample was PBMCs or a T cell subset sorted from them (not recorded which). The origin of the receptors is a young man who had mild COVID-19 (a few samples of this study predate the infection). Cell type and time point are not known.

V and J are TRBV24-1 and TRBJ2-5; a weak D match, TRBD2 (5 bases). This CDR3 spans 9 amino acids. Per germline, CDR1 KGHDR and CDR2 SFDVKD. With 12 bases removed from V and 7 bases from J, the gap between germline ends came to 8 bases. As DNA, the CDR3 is TGTGCCGCGAGGGTGACCCAGTACTTC. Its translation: CAARVTQYF.

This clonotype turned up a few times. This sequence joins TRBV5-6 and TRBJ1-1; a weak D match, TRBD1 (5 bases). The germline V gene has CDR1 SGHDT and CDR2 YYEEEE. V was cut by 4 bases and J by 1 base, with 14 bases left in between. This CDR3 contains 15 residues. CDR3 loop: CASSPPGGGNTEAFF. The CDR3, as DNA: TGTGCCAGCAGCCCCCCCGGCGGGGGGAACACTGAAGCTTTCTTT.

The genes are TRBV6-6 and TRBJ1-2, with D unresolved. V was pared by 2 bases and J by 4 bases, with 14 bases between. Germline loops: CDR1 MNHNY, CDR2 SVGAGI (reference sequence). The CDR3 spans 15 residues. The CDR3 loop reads CASSYPLGGSYGYTF. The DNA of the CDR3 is TGTGCCAGCAGTTACCCCCTGGGAGGGTCCTATGGCTACACCTTC.

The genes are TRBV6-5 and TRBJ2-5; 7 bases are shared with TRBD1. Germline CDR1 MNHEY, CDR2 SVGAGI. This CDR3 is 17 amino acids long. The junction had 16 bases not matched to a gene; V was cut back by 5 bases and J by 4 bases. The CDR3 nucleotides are TGTGCCAGCAGTCCTAAGGACAGGCGAAGGGACCCAGAGACCCAGTACTTC. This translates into CASSPKDRRRDPETQYF.

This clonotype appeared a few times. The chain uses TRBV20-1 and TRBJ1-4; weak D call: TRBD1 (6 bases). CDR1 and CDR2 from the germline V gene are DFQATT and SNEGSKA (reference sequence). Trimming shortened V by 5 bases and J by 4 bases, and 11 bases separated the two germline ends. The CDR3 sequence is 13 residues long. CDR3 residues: CSAVDRRNEKLFF. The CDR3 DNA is TGCAGTGCTGTCGACAGGCGTAATGAAAAACTGTTTTTT.

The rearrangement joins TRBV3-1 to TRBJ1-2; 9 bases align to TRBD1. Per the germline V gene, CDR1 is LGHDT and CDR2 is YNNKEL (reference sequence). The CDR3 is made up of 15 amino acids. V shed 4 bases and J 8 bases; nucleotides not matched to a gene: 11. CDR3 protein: CASSPSGTGWLGYTF. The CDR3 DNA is TGTGCCAGCAGCCCCTCGGGGACAGGGTGGCTCGGCTACACCTTC. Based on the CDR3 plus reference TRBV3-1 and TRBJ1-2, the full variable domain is DTAVSQTPKYLVTQMGNDKSIKCEQNLGHDTMYWYKQDSKKFLKIMFSYNNKELIINETVPNRFSPKSPDKAHLNLHINSLELGDSAVYFCASSPSGTGWLGYTFGSGTRLTVV.

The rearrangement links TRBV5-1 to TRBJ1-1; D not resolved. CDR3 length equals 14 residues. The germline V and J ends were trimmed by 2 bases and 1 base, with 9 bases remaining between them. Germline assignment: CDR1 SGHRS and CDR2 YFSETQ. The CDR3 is CASSLHRGNTEAFF. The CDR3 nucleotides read TGCGCCAGCAGCTTACATCGGGGGAACACTGAAGCTTTCTTT. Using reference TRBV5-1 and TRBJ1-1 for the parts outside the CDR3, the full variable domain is KAGVTQTPRYLIKTRGQQVTLSCSPISGHRSVSWYQQTPGQGLQFLFEYFSETQRNKGNFPGRFSGRQFSNSRSEMNVSTLELGDSALYLCASSLHRGNTEAFFGQGTRLTVV.

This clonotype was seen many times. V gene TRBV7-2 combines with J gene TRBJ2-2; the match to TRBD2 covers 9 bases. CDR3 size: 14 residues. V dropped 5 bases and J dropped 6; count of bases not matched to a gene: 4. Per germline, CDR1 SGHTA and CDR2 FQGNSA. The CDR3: CASSAGLASGELFF. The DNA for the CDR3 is TGTGCCAGCAGCGCGGGACTAGCCTCCGGGGAGCTGTTTTTT.

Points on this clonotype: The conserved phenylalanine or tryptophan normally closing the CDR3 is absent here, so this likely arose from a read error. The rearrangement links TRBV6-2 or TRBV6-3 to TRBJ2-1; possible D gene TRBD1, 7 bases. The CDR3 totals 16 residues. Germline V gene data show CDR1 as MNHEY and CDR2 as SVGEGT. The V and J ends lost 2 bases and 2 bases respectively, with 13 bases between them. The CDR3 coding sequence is TGTGCCAGCAGTTACGGTGCAGGGGGGCCCTACAATGAGCAGTTCTTA. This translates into CASSYGAGGPYNEQFL.